This T cell receptor beta chain was captured by sequencing in a study of T-cell memory formation after mild COVID-19. Background on the study: TCR clusters were mostly donor specific. Whole-study results and caveats: Contracting clones from day 15 to 85 had balanced CD4/CD8; later expanders favoured CD4+. Mainly in CM and EM were contracting CD4+ clones; CD8+ were in EMRA.

V lost 5 bases to trimming and J lost 1 base; unmatched junction nucleotides: 7. This CDR3 comprises 15 residues. Of note for this clonotype: Antigen: not known.

Researchers used 5'RACE with constant-segment primers to make TCR alpha and TCR beta cDNA libraries that carry sample barcodes and UMIs. TCRdb reprocessed the 5' RACE reads via MiXCR and lists one record per CDR3 protein. Of roughly 150,000 distinct CDR3 sequences detected, 14% to 15% appear once; the ten largest clones hold about 26%. This TCR was sampled from an adult woman who had mild COVID-19 (a few samples of this study predate the infection). Cell type and time point are not known. This chain connects TRBV12-3 or TRBV12-4 to TRBJ2-5, with 7 positions matching TRBD2. The sample comprised PBMCs or a T cell subset sorted from them (not recorded which). The CDR3 reads CASSGVGGGQETQYF. The CDR3 nucleotides are TGTGCCAGCAGTGGTGTGGGGGGGGGCCAAGAGACCCAGTACTTC.